This TCR beta chain comes out of a study of vaccination and CD4 T cells after COVID-19. Cultured CD4+ T cells had their DNA profiled by the Oncomine TCR Beta short-read assay. Using its own MiXCR run on the PCR reads, TCRdb lists one record per CDR3 protein. The repertoire has 16,000 or so distinct CDR3 sequences, about three quarters of them found once; the top ten carry roughly 9.4%. In the case of this clonotype: Its antigen is undetermined.

Treatment described: approximately nine-day PBMC culture with coronavirus spike peptide pools or control peptides (ViraFEST assay). This TCR derives from a human donor who received a COVID-19 vaccine. Sequenced material: CD4+ T cells from blood, cultured in vitro, taken after SARS-CoV-2 vaccination.

In DNA form, the CDR3 reads TGTGCCAGCAGCCAAAGCCACAGGACTAACTATGGCTACACCTTC. It translates to CASSQSHRTNYGYTF. This chain uses TRBV4-2 with TRBJ1-2, with D perhaps TRBD1 (5 bases). This CDR3 contains 15 residues. Trimming left V 2 bases short and J 0 bases short, with 10 bases between. Per the germline V gene, CDR1 is LGHNA and CDR2 is YNFKEQ.